This T cell receptor (beta chain) was sequenced for a study of blood T cell repertoires in COVID-19 (dated by TCRdb to the early 2020s). A note on the overall study: Samples covering the acute and convalescent phases of COVID-19 were provided by collaborators in the United States, Italy and Spain. The prospective study material was composed of cDNA or gDNA derived from T cells, B-cell-depleted T cells, or PBMCs. The dataset comprised deeply sampled blood TCRbeta repertoires from subjects exposed to, actively infected with, or recovered from COVID-19. The repertoires were released in a freely available public database meant as a resource for research on the immune response to SARS-CoV-2. Samples were obtained from the ongoing ImmuneRACE study (first 160 participants) and from approximately 1,200 subjects provided by 6 global collaborators. A de-identified subject ID, COVID-19 status, age in years and sex were almost always included in the sample metadata. Where available, HLA class I and class II types were taken from metadata supplied by the sample provider and were not determined by assay-based typing.

The germline V gene provides CDR1 SNHLY and CDR2 FYNNEI. There are 16 amino acids in the CDR3, from cysteine to phenylalanine inclusive. Only CDR3 DNA is held: 48 bases, read in frame from base 1. V and J are trimmed by 4 bases and 6 bases, and the gene matches miss 11 bases of the junction. The paper as a whole reports these results and caveats: The amount of clinical and demographic metadata varied by source and participant and was provided uncurated.

The immunoSEQ Assay, a bias-controlled multiplex PCR, was used to amplify TCRbeta CDR3 regions from genomic DNA. The authors' analysis ran thus. Nucleated cell counts per sample were estimated from amplification of reference gene primers within the assay. To quantify the absolute abundance of each unique TCRbeta CDR3 rearrangement, sequence reads were collapsed and filtered. Productive Simpson clonality was computed per sample as the square root of Simpson's diversity index over productive rearrangements. In its TCRdb copy, this immuneACCESS table keeps in-frame sequences only and misses some clones. Where compared with another copy, unresolved V genes explain less than half of these, and the others have no known cause. The V and J calls and clone size were taken over from that table, and D and trimming were inferred from the DNA. The sample table lists about 200,000 clones, more than 75% of them with a count of one. The ten largest clonotypes hold roughly 13% of the sample.

Collaborating institutions collected whole blood in K2EDTA tubes following their own protocols. For TCRbeta analysis, collaborators shipped samples as frozen whole blood, isolated PBMCs, or DNA extracted from either of those sample types. A word on this clone: Its target antigen remains unknown. No much larger clonotype is one base removed from it; base qualities were not supplied.

The rearranged chain carries TRBV2 and TRBJ2-3; 9 nucleotides in the junction match TRBD2. The receptor was isolated from a human donor in a cohort sampled during active COVID-19. Sequenced material: peripheral blood. The CDR3 is CASSVEAGGTGDTQYF. The nucleotides are TGTGCCAGCAGTGTGGAAGCGGGGGGAACCGGGGATACGCAGTATTTT.